This T cell receptor beta chain was documented in a study of blood T cell repertoires in COVID-19. Study-wide context: Researchers got acute and convalescent COVID-19 samples from the United States, Italy and Spain.

V dropped 1 base and J dropped 5; count of bases not matched to a gene: 2. Germline loops: CDR1 SGHDT, CDR2 YYEEEE. The CDR3 sequence is 13 residues long. Only in-frame clones appear in the TCRdb table, and some are missing; sequencing was by immunoSEQ multiplex PCR. The data contain approximately 280,000 clones, more than 75% of them singletons. Sequencing used peripheral blood. The clonotype originates from a woman between 25 and 40 years old who had recovered from COVID-19. The chain is built from TRBV5-6 and TRBJ1-2, with 7 bases that match TRBD1. The CDR3 DNA is TGTGCCAGCAGCTTGCAACAGGGGTATGGCTACACCTTC. Amino acid sequence: CASSLQQGYGYTF.